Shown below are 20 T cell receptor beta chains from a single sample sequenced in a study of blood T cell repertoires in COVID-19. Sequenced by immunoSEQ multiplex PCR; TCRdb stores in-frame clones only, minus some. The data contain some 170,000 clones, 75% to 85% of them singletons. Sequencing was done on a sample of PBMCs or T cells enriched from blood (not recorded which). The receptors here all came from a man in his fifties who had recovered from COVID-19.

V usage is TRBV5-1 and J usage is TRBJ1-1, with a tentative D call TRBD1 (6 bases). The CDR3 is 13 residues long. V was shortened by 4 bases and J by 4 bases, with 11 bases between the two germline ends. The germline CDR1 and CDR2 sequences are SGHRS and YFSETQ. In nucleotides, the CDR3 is TGCGCCAGCAGCCGTATCAGGGGCACTGAAGCTTTCTTT. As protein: CASSRIRGTEAFF.

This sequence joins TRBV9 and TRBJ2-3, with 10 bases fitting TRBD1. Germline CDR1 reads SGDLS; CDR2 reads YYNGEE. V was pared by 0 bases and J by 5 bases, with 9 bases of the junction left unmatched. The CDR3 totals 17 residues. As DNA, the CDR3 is TGTGCCAGCAGCGTAGACCCCGGGACAGGGGCTCGAGATACGCAGTATTTT. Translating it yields CASSVDPGTGARDTQYF.

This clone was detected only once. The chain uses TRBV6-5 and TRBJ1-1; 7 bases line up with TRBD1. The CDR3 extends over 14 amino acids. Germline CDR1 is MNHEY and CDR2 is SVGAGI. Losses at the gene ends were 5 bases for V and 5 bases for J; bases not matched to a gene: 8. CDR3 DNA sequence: TGTGCCAGCAGTAGTTCGAGGGGGCTTACTGAAGCTTTCTTT. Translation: CASSSSRGLTEAFF.

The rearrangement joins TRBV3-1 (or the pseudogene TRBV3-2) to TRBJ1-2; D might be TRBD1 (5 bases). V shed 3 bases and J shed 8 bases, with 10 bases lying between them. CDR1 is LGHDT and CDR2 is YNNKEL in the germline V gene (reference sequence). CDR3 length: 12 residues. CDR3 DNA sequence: TGTGCCAGCAGCCAGGCGGGGGTCGGCTACACCTTC. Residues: CASSQAGVGYTF.

CDR3 in amino acids: CASSVSGGDQETQYF. CDR3 DNA: TGTGCCAGCAGTGTTAGCGGGGGGGACCAAGAGACCCAGTACTTC. The chain uses TRBV9 and TRBJ2-5, with 11 bases aligning to TRBD2. J was trimmed by 0 bases and V by 5 bases; bases with no gene match: 3. This CDR3 is built from 15 residues. CDR1 is SGDLS and CDR2 is YYNGEE in the germline V gene. Full variable domain (outside the CDR3, taken from reference TRBV9 and TRBJ2-5): DSGVTQTPKHLITATGQRVTLRCSPRSGDLSVYWYQQSLDQGLQFLIQYYNGEERAKGNILERFSAQQFPDLHSELNLSSLELGDSALYFCASSVSGGDQETQYFGPGTRLLVL.

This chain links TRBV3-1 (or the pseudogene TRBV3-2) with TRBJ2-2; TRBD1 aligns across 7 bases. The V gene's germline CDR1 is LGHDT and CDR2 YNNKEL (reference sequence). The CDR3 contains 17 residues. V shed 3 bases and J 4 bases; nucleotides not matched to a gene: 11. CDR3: CASSQGTTGLSTGELFF. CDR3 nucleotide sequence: TGTGCCAGCAGCCAGGGGACGACAGGGTTGAGCACCGGGGAGCTGTTTTTT.

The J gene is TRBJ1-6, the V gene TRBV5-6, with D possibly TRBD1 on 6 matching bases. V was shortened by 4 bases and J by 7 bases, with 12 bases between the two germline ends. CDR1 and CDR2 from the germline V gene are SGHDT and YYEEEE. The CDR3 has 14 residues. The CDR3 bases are TGTGCCAGCAGCAAAGGACAGCAGAATTCACCCCTCCACTTT. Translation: CASSKGQQNSPLHF.

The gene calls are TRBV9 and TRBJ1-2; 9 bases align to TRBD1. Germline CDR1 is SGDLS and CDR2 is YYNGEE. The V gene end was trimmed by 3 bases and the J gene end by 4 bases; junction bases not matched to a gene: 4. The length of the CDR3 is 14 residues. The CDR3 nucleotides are TGTGCCAGCAGCGCCCAGACAGGGGGCTATGGCTACACCTTC. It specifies CASSAQTGGYGYTF.

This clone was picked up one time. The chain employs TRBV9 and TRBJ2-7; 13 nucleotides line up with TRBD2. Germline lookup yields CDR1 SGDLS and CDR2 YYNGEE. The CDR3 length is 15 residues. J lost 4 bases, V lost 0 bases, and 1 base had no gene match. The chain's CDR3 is CASSVGLAGGYEQYF. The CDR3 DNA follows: TGTGCCAGCAGCGTAGGACTAGCGGGGGGTTACGAGCAGTACTTC.

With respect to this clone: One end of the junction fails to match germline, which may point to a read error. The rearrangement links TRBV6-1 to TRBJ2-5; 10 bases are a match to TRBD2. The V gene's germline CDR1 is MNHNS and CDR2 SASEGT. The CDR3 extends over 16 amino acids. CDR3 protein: CASSKAPSGGDVTQYF. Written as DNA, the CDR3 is TGTGCCAGCAGTAAAGCCCCCAGCGGGGGGGATGTGACCCAGTACTTC.

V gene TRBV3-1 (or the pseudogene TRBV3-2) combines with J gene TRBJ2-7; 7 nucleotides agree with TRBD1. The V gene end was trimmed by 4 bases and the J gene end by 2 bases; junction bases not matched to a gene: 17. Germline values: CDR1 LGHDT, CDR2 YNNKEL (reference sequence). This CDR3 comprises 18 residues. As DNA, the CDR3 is TGTGCCAGCAGCCGGGCCCCCGGGACAGCCATATACACCTACGAGCAGTACTTC. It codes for CASSRAPGTAIYTYEQYF.

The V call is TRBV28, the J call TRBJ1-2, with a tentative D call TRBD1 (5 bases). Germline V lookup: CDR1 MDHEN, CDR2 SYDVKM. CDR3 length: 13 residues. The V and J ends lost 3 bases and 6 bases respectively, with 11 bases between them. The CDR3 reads CASSLLTDHGYTF. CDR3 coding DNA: TGTGCCAGCAGTTTGTTGACAGATCATGGCTACACCTTC.

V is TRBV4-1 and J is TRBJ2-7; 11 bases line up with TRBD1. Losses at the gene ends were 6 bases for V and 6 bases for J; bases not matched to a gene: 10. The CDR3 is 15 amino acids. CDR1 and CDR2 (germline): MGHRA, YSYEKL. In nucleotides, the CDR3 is TGCGCCAGCAGTCTTACAGGACAGGGGGCAACCGAGCAGTACTTC. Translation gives CASSLTGQGATEQYF.

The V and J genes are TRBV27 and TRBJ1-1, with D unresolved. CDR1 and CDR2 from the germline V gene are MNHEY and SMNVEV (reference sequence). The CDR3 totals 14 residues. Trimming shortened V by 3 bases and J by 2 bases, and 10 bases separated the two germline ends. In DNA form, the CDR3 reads TGTGCCAGCAGTTTCCGGGATCCCAACACTGAAGCTTTCTTT. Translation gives CASSFRDPNTEAFF.

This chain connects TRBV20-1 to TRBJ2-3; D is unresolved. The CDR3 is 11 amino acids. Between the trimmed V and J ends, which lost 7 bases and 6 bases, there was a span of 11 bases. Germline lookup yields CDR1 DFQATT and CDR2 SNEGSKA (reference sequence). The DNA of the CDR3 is TGCAGTGGTCCGGTGAGGGATACGCAGTATTTT. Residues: CSGPVRDTQYF.

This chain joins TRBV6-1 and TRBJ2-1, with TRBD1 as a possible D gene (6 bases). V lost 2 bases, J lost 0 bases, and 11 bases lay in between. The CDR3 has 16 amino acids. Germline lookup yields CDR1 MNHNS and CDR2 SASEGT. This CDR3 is CASSERPGDSYNEQFF. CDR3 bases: TGTGCCAGCAGTGAACGTCCAGGGGACTCCTACAATGAGCAGTTCTTC.

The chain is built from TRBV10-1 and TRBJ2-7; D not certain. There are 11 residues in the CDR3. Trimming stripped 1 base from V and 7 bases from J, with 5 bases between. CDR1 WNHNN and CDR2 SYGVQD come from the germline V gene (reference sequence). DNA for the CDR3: TGCGCCAGCAGTGAGTACGGGGAGCAGTACTTC. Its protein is CASSEYGEQYF.

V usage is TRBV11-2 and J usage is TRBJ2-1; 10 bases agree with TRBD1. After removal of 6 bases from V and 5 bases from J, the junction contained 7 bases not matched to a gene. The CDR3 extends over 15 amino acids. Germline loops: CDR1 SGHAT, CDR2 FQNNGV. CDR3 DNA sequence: TGTGCCAGCAGACTGGGACAGGGGCTGAACAATGAGCAGTTCTTC. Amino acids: CASRLGQGLNNEQFF.

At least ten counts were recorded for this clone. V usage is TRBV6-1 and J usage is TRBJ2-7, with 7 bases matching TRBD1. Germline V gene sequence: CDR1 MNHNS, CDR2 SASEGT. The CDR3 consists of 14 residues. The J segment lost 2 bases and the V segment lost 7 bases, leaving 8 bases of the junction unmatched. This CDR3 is CASNLPGQTYEQYF. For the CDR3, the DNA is TGTGCCAGCAATCTACCGGGACAGACCTACGAGCAGTACTTC.

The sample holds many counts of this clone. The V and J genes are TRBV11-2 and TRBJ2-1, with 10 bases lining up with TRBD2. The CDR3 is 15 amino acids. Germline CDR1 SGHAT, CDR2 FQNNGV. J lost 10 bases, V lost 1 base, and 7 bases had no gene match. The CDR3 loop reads CASSLVAGGFKEQFF. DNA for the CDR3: TGTGCCAGCAGCTTAGTAGCGGGGGGATTCAAGGAGCAGTTCTTC.